The entry that follows covers one T cell receptor beta chain sequence. Its antigen is currently unknown. The data were taken from a study of cytomegalovirus exposure and HLA in healthy donors. Study observations and caveats: The analysis excluded some indistinguishable V segments, including TRBV6-2 and TRBV6-3.

With 60 Vbeta and 13 Jbeta primers, the PCR was carried out. Only in-frame clones appear in the TCRdb table, and some are missing; sequencing was by immunoSEQ multiplex PCR. This repertoire shows some 170,000 clones, approximately 79% found once; its top ten account for 4.3%. Germline V gene sequence: CDR1 MDHEN, CDR2 SYDVKM. The V end lost 6 bases, the J end lost 6 bases, and 13 bases lay between the germline ends. CDR3 length equals 13 residues. Material: PBMCs. The chain joins TRBV28 to TRBJ2-3; no reliable D call. This sequence was found in a man aged 40-49 years in good health and CMV-seronegative. The CDR3 here is CASSRTGSDTQYF. The DNA for the CDR3 is TGTGCCAGCAGCCGTACCGGGTCGGATACGCAGTATTTT.